The rows below give T cell receptor beta chains drawn from one sample of a study of blood T cell repertoires in COVID-19. The data were produced by immunoSEQ multiplex PCR, yet TCRdb's version contains in-frame clones alone and is incomplete. The sample includes fewer than 50,000 clones, 79% of them seen just once. The sequencing sample was made of peripheral blood. Every receptor here comes from a man aged 65 to 79 with acute or convalescent COVID-19. Both conserved end residues are part of each CDR3. A D gene is named only where the DNA matches it firmly. Size values are once, few and many counts, or a class for expanded clones, and some rows have none.

v_gene,j_gene,abundance,len,d_gene,CDR3nt,CDR3aa
TRBV6-5,TRBJ2-1,-,16,TRBD2,TGTGCCAGCAGTTTCCCGGGACTAGCGGGAGACAATGAGCAGTTCTTC,CASSFPGLAGDNEQFF
TRBV19,TRBJ2-3,-,16,TRBD2,TGTGCCAGTAGTATCTTGGCTAGCGGTCAGGGAGATACGCAGTATTTT,CASSILASGQGDTQYF
TRBV30,TRBJ2-7,-,15,-,TGTGCCTGGGCCCGTCACAGGGCCGCAGGGGGGGAGCAGTACTTC,CAWARHRAAGGEQYF
TRBV11-3,TRBJ2-1,-,13,-,TGTGCCAGCAGCTATAGCGCCTACAATGAGCAGTTCTTC,CASSYSAYNEQFF
TRBV10-3,TRBJ1-4,-,13,-,TGTGCCATCAGTGATAGCCTAAATGAAAAACTGTTTTTT,CAISDSLNEKLFF
TRBV11-2,TRBJ1-3,-,14,-,TGTGCCAGCTTGACAGGTTCCGCTGGAAACACCATATATTTT,CASLTGSAGNTIYF
TRBV15,TRBJ2-5,-,18,TRBD2,TGTGCCACCAGCAGAGATATGCCAACTAGCGGGAGTTGGGAGACCCAGTACTTC,CATSRDMPTSGSWETQYF
TRBV28,TRBJ2-1,-,16,-,TGTGCCAGCAGCGCCCCCATGAGGGGGTCTAGGGATGAGCAGTTCTTC,CASSAPMRGSRDEQFF
TRBV6-4,TRBJ2-2,few,14,TRBD1,TGTGCCAGCAGTCCTGGACAGGATACCGGGGAGCTGTTTTTT,CASSPGQDTGELFF
TRBV18,TRBJ1-6,-,16,TRBD1,TGTGCCAGCTCACCGGGACAGGGGGTTAATAATTCACCCCTCCACTTT,CASSPGQGVNNSPLHF
TRBV6-2/TRBV6-3,TRBJ2-5,once,16,-,TGTGCCAGCAGTTACGTCAGGGGAAGGGTCCAAGAGACCCAGTACTTC,CASSYVRGRVQETQYF
TRBV18,TRBJ2-7,-,17,TRBD2,TGTGCCAGCTCACCAGGGGCGGGACTAGCGGGTGTCTACGAGCAGTACTTC,CASSPGAGLAGVYEQYF
TRBV18,TRBJ2-1,-,14,-,TGTGCCAGCTCACCAGGGAGGCGGTACAATGAGCAGTTCTTC,CASSPGRRYNEQFF
TRBV3-1/TRBV3-2,TRBJ1-6,once,15,-,TGTGCCAGCAGCCAAGGGTCAGGGTCGGATTCACCCCTCCACTTT,CASSQGSGSDSPLHF
TRBV12-3/TRBV12-4,TRBJ2-3,-,12,-,TGTGCCAGCAGAGACTATACAGATACGCAGTATTTT,CASRDYTDTQYF
TRBV5-4,TRBJ2-4,-,13,-,TGTGCCAGCAGCCGTAACCCAGGCCACATTCAGTACTTC,CASSRNPGHIQYF